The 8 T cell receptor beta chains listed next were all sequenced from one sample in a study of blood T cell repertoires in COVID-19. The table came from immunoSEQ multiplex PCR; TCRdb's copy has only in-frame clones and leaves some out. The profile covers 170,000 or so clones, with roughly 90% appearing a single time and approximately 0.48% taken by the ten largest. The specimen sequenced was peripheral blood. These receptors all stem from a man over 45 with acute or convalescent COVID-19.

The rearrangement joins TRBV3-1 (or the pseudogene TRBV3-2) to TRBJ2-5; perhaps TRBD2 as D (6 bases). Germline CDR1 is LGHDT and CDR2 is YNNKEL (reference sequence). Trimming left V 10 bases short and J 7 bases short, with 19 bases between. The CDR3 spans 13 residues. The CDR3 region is CATMGSWRGTQYF. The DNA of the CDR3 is TGTGCCACCATGGGGTCCTGGAGGGGGACCCAGTACTTC.

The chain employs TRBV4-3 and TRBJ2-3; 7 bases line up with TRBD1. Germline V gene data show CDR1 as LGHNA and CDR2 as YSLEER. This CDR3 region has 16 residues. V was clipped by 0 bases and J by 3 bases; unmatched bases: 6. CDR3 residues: CASSQDMGQSTDTQYF. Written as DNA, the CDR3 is TGCGCCAGCAGCCAAGACATGGGACAGTCAACAGATACGCAGTATTTT.

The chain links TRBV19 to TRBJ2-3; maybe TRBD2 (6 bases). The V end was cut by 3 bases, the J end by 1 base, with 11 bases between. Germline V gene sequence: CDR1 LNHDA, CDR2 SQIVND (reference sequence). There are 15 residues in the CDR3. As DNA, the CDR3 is TGTGCCAGTAGTATTGTAGCTAGCGGCACAGATACGCAGTATTTT. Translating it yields CASSIVASGTDTQYF.

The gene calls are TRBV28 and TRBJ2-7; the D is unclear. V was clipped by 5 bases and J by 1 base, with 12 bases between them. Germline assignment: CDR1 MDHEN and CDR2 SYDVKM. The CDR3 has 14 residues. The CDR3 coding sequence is TGTGCCAGCAGTGTGGGCTTTAGGTCCTACGAGCAGTACGTC. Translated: CASSVGFRSYEQYV.

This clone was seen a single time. The CDR3 loop is CASRGSDTGELFF. DNA of the CDR3: TGCGCCAGCAGGGGGAGTGACACCGGGGAGCTGTTTTTT. The rearrangement uses TRBV5-1 and TRBJ2-2; tentative D call: TRBD2 (5 bases). The germline CDR1 and CDR2 sequences are SGHRS and YFSETQ. With 5 bases removed from V and 3 bases from J, the gap between germline ends came to 8 bases. This CDR3 comprises 13 residues.

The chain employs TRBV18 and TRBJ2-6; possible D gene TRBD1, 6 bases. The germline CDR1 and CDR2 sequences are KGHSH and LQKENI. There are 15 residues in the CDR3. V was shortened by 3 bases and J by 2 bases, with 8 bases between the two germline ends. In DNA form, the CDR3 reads TGTGCCAGCTCACCGAGACAGGCTGGGGCCAACGTCCTGACTTTC. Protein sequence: CASSPRQAGANVLTF.

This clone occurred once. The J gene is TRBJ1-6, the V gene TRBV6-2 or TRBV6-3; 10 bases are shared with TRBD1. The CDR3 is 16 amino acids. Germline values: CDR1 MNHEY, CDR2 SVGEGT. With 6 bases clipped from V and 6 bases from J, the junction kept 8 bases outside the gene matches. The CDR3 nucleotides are TGTGCCAGCAGACCTCACGACAGGGGGCTTAATTCACCCCTCCACTTT. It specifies CASRPHDRGLNSPLHF.

Written as DNA, the CDR3 is TGTGCCAGTAGTTTAAGACGGGGAGGGGAATACGGCTACACCTTC. Encoded protein: CASSLRRGGEYGYTF. This chain links TRBV19 with TRBJ1-2; the D gene is possibly TRBD1 (5 bases). The ends were cut back, 5 bases at V and 8 bases at J, with 21 bases in the middle. Per germline, CDR1 LNHDA and CDR2 SQIVND (reference sequence). The CDR3 totals 15 residues. The variable domain in full, completed from reference TRBV19 and TRBJ1-2, reads DGGITQSPKYLFRKEGQNVTLSCEQNLNHDAMYWYRQDPGQGLRLIYYSQIVNDFQKGDIAEGYSVSREKKESFPLTVTSAQKNPTAFYLCASSLRRGGEYGYTFGSGTRLTVV.